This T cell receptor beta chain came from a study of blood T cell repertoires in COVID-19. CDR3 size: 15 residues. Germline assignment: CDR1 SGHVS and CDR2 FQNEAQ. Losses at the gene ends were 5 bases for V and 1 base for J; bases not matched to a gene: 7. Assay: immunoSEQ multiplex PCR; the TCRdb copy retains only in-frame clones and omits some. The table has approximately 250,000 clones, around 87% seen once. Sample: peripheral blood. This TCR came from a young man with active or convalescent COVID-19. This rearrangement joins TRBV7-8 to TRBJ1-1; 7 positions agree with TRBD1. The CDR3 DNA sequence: TGTGCCAGCAGCCGACAGGGCGCCCCGAACACTGAAGCTTTCTTT. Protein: CASSRQGAPNTEAFF. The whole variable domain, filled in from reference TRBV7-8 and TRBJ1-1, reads GAGVSQSPRYKVAKRGQDVALRCDPISGHVSLFWYQQALGQGPEFLTYFQNEAQLDKSGLPSDRFFAERPEGSVSTLKIQRTQQEDSAVYLCASSRQGAPNTEAFFGQGTRLTVV.